These T cell receptor beta chains were read from a single sample in a study of CD8 T cells in Susac syndrome. TCRdb re-called the immunoSEQ multiplex PCR reads through MiXCR, storing one row per CDR3 protein. Here the sample spans under 550,000 distinct CDR3 sequences, 85% being singletons. Sequenced input: CD8+ T cells from PBMCs. The receptor set was obtained from a human donor with multiple sclerosis. CDR3s include the opening cysteine and the closing phenylalanine or tryptophan. For some rows the clone size is stated as once, few or many, or as a class when expanded; others skip it.

cdr3_aa,clone_size,v_call,j_call
CASSDGAGAPNYGYTF,.,TRBV6-4,TRBJ1-2
CAWNDAGHGTGELFF,.,TRBV30,TRBJ2-2
CASSPSVRLAQETQYF,once,TRBV27,TRBJ2-5
CASSAPGGNEQFF,.,TRBV12-3/TRBV12-4,TRBJ2-1
CASSFPLDRGLTEAFF,.,TRBV12-3/TRBV12-4,TRBJ1-1
CSARDWGPSAGNEQFF,.,TRBV20-1,TRBJ2-1
CASSGTPYNSPLHF,.,TRBV9,TRBJ1-6
CSARYTKPYEQYF,.,TRBV20-1,TRBJ2-7
CASSCGLAGSYNEQFF,once,TRBV6-5,TRBJ2-1
CASSHRVDTDTQYF,.,TRBV27,TRBJ2-3
CASIDGPNQPQHF,.,TRBV19,TRBJ1-5
CASRPGLYTTDTQYF,.,TRBV2,TRBJ2-3
CASQAGFTDTQYF,.,TRBV27,TRBJ2-3
CASSVASGGIADTQYF,.,TRBV9,TRBJ2-3
CASSPEPFGTGYNEQFF,.,TRBV6-1,TRBJ2-1
CASSTPRGSTDTQYF,.,TRBV11-2,TRBJ2-3
CASSLHLEQVFYEQYF,.,TRBV28,TRBJ2-7
CSARRSSGSTDTQYF,.,TRBV20-1,TRBJ2-3
CASSSQGAPYNEQFF,.,TRBV27,TRBJ2-1
CAWDRGSGISPLHF,.,TRBV30,TRBJ1-6
CASTKVGAGGYEQYF,.,TRBV10-2,TRBJ2-7
CASTKQGMNTEAFF,.,TRBV4-1,TRBJ1-1
CASSPPFEGAEGYTF,.,TRBV3-1,TRBJ1-2
CASSARDQNTGELFF,.,TRBV7-9,TRBJ2-2
CASSGEGDTGELFF,few,TRBV6-1,TRBJ2-2
CASSDLVNSAVLFYGYTF,.,TRBV19,TRBJ1-2
CASSQGPLNADGYTF,.,TRBV4-1,TRBJ1-2
CASSLDQGRADTQYF,.,TRBV27,TRBJ2-3
CASSSGLAADWAYF,.,TRBV27,TRBJ2-7
CASLGGGKWEAFF,.,TRBV2,TRBJ1-1
CASSRQGQADQPQHF,.,TRBV4-1,TRBJ1-5
CAGSKRGRTLFGDEQFF,.,TRBV6-1,TRBJ2-1
CASRDPTGLGNEQFF,.,TRBV11-2,TRBJ2-1
CSARDLGTSGGLDDTQYF,once,TRBV20-1,TRBJ2-3
CASSFRGGYDYGYTF,.,TRBV5-1,TRBJ1-2
CASSASTSGSPHEQYF,.,TRBV3-1,TRBJ2-7
CASSQEQGYNSPLHF,.,TRBV4-1,TRBJ1-6
CSARPGDTEAFF,.,TRBV20-1,TRBJ1-1
CASSLSASWSSYEQYF,.,TRBV27,TRBJ2-7
CASSEQGSEAFF,.,TRBV25-1,TRBJ1-1
CASSLISFGRDAEAFF,.,TRBV7-9,TRBJ1-1
CASSLGLGSRYNEQFF,.,TRBV28,TRBJ2-1
CASSLTGFGSTIYF,.,TRBV6-1,TRBJ1-3
CASSLQETQYF,few,TRBV11-2,TRBJ2-5
CAISEPGGVEAFF,few,TRBV10-3,TRBJ1-1
CASLGQSLQETQYF,.,TRBV2,TRBJ2-5
CASSQDRYEQYF,.,TRBV4-1,TRBJ2-7
CASSWTGVSEQYF,.,TRBV27,TRBJ2-7
CASSLGGGIEAFF,.,TRBV12-3/TRBV12-4,TRBJ1-1
CASSFFADEQFF,.,TRBV12-3/TRBV12-4,TRBJ2-1